These 28 T cell receptor beta chains share one sample of origin, sequenced in a study of control samples from healthy donors and cancer patients (dated by TCRdb to 2019 to 2021). Libraries were made using the immunoSEQ multiplex PCR assay. What TCRdb holds here is the immuneACCESS table cut down to in-frame rearrangements. Part of the clones is not present; checked against another copy, under half of the missing clones reflect an unresolved V gene, and the others are unexplained. The sample table lists some 200,000 clones, approximately 92% of them with a count of one. Of the sample, 1.4% to 1.5% falls within the top ten clones. What was sequenced was blood. All receptors come from a young man in good health.

The chain recombines TRBV19 with TRBJ2-6; the match to TRBD1 covers 7 bases. The germline V gene encodes CDR1 LNHDA and CDR2 SQIVND (reference sequence). The CDR3 sequence is 17 residues long. V gave up 10 bases and J gave up 1 base; unmatched junction bases: 13. This chain's CDR3 is CAIGAETGLSGANVLTF. As DNA, the CDR3 is TGTGCCATAGGGGCCGAGACAGGGCTTTCTGGGGCCAACGTCCTGACTTTC.

The rearrangement joins TRBV18 to TRBJ1-1; tentatively, D is TRBD1 (6 bases). The germline V and J ends were trimmed by 4 bases and 3 bases, with 12 bases remaining between them. Germline CDR1 reads KGHSH; CDR2 reads LQKENI. CDR3 length equals 14 residues. The CDR3 loop reads CASSLNRADTEAFF. As DNA, the CDR3 is TGTGCCAGCTCACTAAACAGGGCGGACACTGAAGCTTTCTTT.

This clone was counted a few times. The sample carries other DNA sequences with the same CDR3. The chain is built from TRBV2 and TRBJ2-1, with D hard to call. V lost 1 base, J lost 9 bases, and 4 bases lay in between. CDR3 length equals 11 residues. Germline V gene lookup returns CDR1 SNHLY and CDR2 FYNNEI. The CDR3 is CASSEESEQFF. CDR3 DNA: TGTGCCAGCAGTGAAGAGAGTGAGCAGTTCTTC.

The J gene is TRBJ2-2, the V gene TRBV9; possible D gene TRBD2, 6 bases. The germline V gene encodes CDR1 SGDLS and CDR2 YYNGEE. CDR3 length: 15 residues. With 0 bases removed from V and 0 bases from J, the gap between germline ends came to 6 bases. CDR3 residues: CASSVAGANTGELFF. DNA for the CDR3: TGTGCCAGCAGCGTAGCGGGGGCGAACACCGGGGAGCTGTTTTTT. Variable domain in full (rest from reference TRBV9 and TRBJ2-2): DSGVTQTPKHLITATGQRVTLRCSPRSGDLSVYWYQQSLDQGLQFLIQYYNGEERAKGNILERFSAQQFPDLHSELNLSSLELGDSALYFCASSVAGANTGELFFGEGSRLTVL.

The gene calls are TRBV14 and TRBJ2-1, with D perhaps matching TRBD2 (6 bases). CDR1 SGHDN and CDR2 FVKESK come from the germline V gene. V was shortened by 4 bases and J by 0 bases, with 16 bases between the two germline ends. The CDR3 is 17 amino acids. DNA for the CDR3: TGTGCCAGCAGCCCCCCACGGGGCGGGGACTCCTACAATGAGCAGTTCTTC. It codes for CASSPPRGGDSYNEQFF.

The CDR3 sequence: CASSLAKGKNIQYF. CDR3 sequence (DNA): TGCGCCAGCAGCTTGGCTAAAGGGAAGAACATTCAGTACTTC. The chain is built from TRBV5-1 and TRBJ2-4; no definite D call. Trimming cost V 0 bases and J 7 bases, with 11 bases left between them. The CDR3 contains 14 residues. CDR1 is SGHRS, CDR2 YFSETQ, per germline. Drawing the rest from reference TRBV5-1 and TRBJ2-4, the complete variable domain is KAGVTQTPRYLIKTRGQQVTLSCSPISGHRSVSWYQQTPGQGLQFLFEYFSETQRNKGNFPGRFSGRQFSNSRSEMNVSTLELGDSALYLCASSLAKGKNIQYFGAGTRLSVL.

The J gene is TRBJ2-7, the V gene TRBV2, with D perhaps TRBD1 (6 bases). The CDR3 consists of 14 residues. V lost 6 bases, J lost 7 bases, and 19 bases lay in between. CDR1 and CDR2 from the germline V gene are SNHLY and FYNNEI. CDR3 protein: CASRGALFAEEQYF. The CDR3 nucleotides read TGTGCCAGCAGGGGGGCCCTCTTTGCTGAGGAGCAGTACTTC.

The rearrangement joins TRBV6-1 to TRBJ2-2; maybe TRBD1 (5 bases). Germline V lookup: CDR1 MNHNS, CDR2 SASEGT. The CDR3 runs to 20 residues. Between the trimmed V and J ends, which lost 2 bases and 3 bases, there was a span of 25 bases. The CDR3 here is CASSESLGRTHSTYTGELFF. CDR3 coding DNA: TGTGCCAGCAGTGAATCTCTGGGGCGCACCCACTCGACTTACACCGGGGAGCTGTTTTTT.

This chain connects TRBV3-1 (or the pseudogene TRBV3-2) to TRBJ1-2; possibly TRBD1 for D (5 bases). Germline CDR1 is LGHDT and CDR2 is YNNKEL (reference sequence). V was clipped by 3 bases and J by 7 bases, with 9 bases between them. This CDR3 comprises 12 residues. The chain's CDR3 is CASSHGQGGYTF. The CDR3 DNA follows: TGTGCCAGCAGCCACGGGCAGGGTGGCTACACCTTC.

V and J are TRBV19 and TRBJ1-1; 8 bases are shared with TRBD1. This CDR3 region has 13 residues. Germline CDR1 is LNHDA and CDR2 is SQIVND (reference sequence). V was pared by 8 bases and J by 6 bases, with 8 bases of the junction left unmatched. The CDR3 DNA is TGTGCCAGTTTTGGACAGGGAAGGGCTGAAGCTTTCTTT. Translated, it gives CASFGQGRAEAFF.

The chain employs TRBV5-4 and TRBJ1-6; TRBD1 matches at 10 bases. The germline gives CDR1 SGHNT, CDR2 YYREEE (reference sequence). After removal of 0 bases from V and 7 bases from J, the junction contained 4 bases not matched to a gene. CDR3 size: 16 residues. DNA for the CDR3: TGTGCCAGCAGCTTGGAGACAGGGGGCATCAATTCACCCCTCCACTTT. Its translation: CASSLETGGINSPLHF. Variable domain in full (rest from reference TRBV5-4 and TRBJ1-6): ETGVTQSPTHLIKTRGQQVTLRCSSQSGHNTVSWYQQALGQGPQFIFQYYREEENGRGNFPPRFSGLQFPNYSSELNVNALELDDSALYLCASSLETGGINSPLHFGNGTRLTVT.

This clone was observed a single time. The rearrangement joins TRBV2 to TRBJ1-1, with TRBD1 matching over 8 bases. Germline loops: CDR1 SNHLY, CDR2 FYNNEI. J was trimmed by 3 bases and V by 2 bases; bases with no gene match: 2. This CDR3 is built from 14 residues. The CDR3 DNA reads TGTGCCAGCAGTGAACAGGGGGCCGACACTGAAGCTTTCTTT. Protein sequence: CASSEQGADTEAFF.

The rearrangement joins TRBV12-5 to TRBJ2-7; D uncertain. Trimming took 0 bases from V and 3 from J, leaving 15 bases between them. This CDR3 comprises 16 residues. Per germline, CDR1 LGHNT and CDR2 FRNRAP. CDR3 in amino acids: CASGLVVVSTLYEQYF. CDR3 nucleotides: TGTGCTAGTGGTTTGGTGGTGGTGTCGACCCTCTACGAGCAGTACTTC.

This chain connects TRBV15 to TRBJ1-1, with TRBD1 as a possible D gene (5 bases). The germline CDR1 and CDR2 sequences are LNHNV and YYDKDF (reference sequence). The length of the CDR3 is 16 residues. V gave up 0 bases and J gave up 5 bases, with 16 bases separating them. In nucleotides, the CDR3 is TGTGCCACCAGCAGAGATTTTGGGTCGGGGGGGACTGAAGCTTTCTTT. Its translation is CATSRDFGSGGTEAFF.

This chain uses TRBV3-1 (or the pseudogene TRBV3-2) with TRBJ2-3; D is uncertain. V gave up 4 bases and J gave up 6 bases, with 17 bases separating them. The CDR3 is made up of 15 amino acids. Germline V gene lookup returns CDR1 LGHDT and CDR2 YNNKEL (reference sequence). The CDR3 sequence: CASSPRSTGKDTQYF. CDR3 in DNA: TGTGCCAGCAGCCCACGGAGTACCGGAAAGGATACGCAGTATTTT.

CDR3 residues: CASRLEDVTSGGGSYNEQFF. Written as DNA, the CDR3 is TGTGCAAGTCGCTTAGAAGATGTGACTAGCGGGGGGGGCTCCTACAATGAGCAGTTCTTC. This chain uses TRBV12-2 with TRBJ2-1; TRBD2, as called in the table, went unchecked against the DNA. TRBV12-2 is termed a pseudogene. The CDR3 extends over 20 amino acids.

The rearrangement joins TRBV5-1 to TRBJ2-2; weak D call: TRBD1 (6 bases). V was clipped by 3 bases and J by 4 bases, with 10 bases between them. This CDR3 is 14 amino acids long. CDR1 is SGHRS and CDR2 is YFSETQ in the germline V gene. This CDR3 reads CASSYGQITGELFF. As DNA, the CDR3 is TGCGCCAGCAGCTATGGACAGATCACCGGGGAGCTGTTTTTT.

The V call is TRBV3-1 (or the pseudogene TRBV3-2), the J call TRBJ1-1; 7 nucleotides agree with TRBD1. CDR3 length: 15 amino acids. Unmatched junction bases numbered 7, after V lost 5 bases and J lost 1 base. Germline assignment: CDR1 LGHDT and CDR2 YNNKEL (reference sequence). The CDR3, as DNA: TGTGCCAGCAGCAGAAAGGGGGCCAGGAACACTGAAGCTTTCTTT. It is translated as CASSRKGARNTEAFF.

This clone is a singleton in its sample. Distinct nucleotide sequences in the sample also encode this CDR3. The chain employs TRBV27 and TRBJ2-1; 7 nucleotides match TRBD1. V shed 5 bases and J 4 bases; nucleotides not matched to a gene: 11. Germline lookup yields CDR1 MNHEY and CDR2 SMNVEV (reference sequence). The length of the CDR3 is 16 residues. The CDR3 bases are TGTGCCAGCAGTCCCGGGCTCGGGACAGCGTACAATGAGCAGTTCTTC. Translating it yields CASSPGLGTAYNEQFF.

The genes are TRBV6-5 and TRBJ2-7, with 9 bases lining up with TRBD1. Trimming at V came to 4 bases and at J to 4 bases, leaving 2 bases not matched to a gene. Germline V gene sequence: CDR1 MNHEY, CDR2 SVGAGI. The CDR3 is made up of 13 amino acids. The DNA of the CDR3 is TGTGCCAGCAGTTCGGACAGGGGATACGAGCAGTACTTC. Translation gives CASSSDRGYEQYF.

The table lists this clone with a few counts. The chain employs TRBV6-2 or TRBV6-3 and TRBJ2-3; D is possibly TRBD2 (5 bases). Germline values: CDR1 MNHEY, CDR2 SVGEGT. The CDR3 has 15 residues. Between the trimmed V and J ends, which lost 3 bases and 1 base, there was a span of 11 bases. The CDR3 DNA reads as TGTGCCAGCAGTTATTTTAGTAGCGGCACAGATACGCAGTATTTT. Protein product: CASSYFSSGTDTQYF.

The rearrangement uses TRBV5-4 and TRBJ1-4; a weak D match, TRBD1 (6 bases). Germline lookup yields CDR1 SGHNT and CDR2 YYREEE (reference sequence). V lost 4 bases and J lost 8, with 15 bases in between. CDR3 length equals 14 residues. The CDR3 DNA sequence: TGTGCCAGCAGCCCCGAACCTAGGGGGGAAAAACTGTTTTTT. The encoded protein is CASSPEPRGEKLFF.

The chain recombines TRBV5-1 with TRBJ1-4; TRBD1 is a possible D gene (6 bases). The CDR3 runs 14 residues. V was clipped by 1 base and J by 7 bases, with 11 bases between them. CDR1 is SGHRS, CDR2 YFSETQ, per germline. The CDR3 coding sequence is TGCGCCAGCAGCTTGTCAGGGGAGGGTGAAAAACTGTTTTTT. Protein sequence: CASSLSGEGEKLFF.

This sequence joins TRBV11-3 and TRBJ1-1; TRBD1 is a possible D gene (6 bases). Germline CDR1 SGHNT, CDR2 YENEEA. The V end was cut by 3 bases, the J end by 1 base, with 9 bases between. The length of the CDR3 is 14 residues. The CDR3, as DNA: TGTGCCAGCAGCTTCTCAGGGGAGAACACTGAAGCTTTCTTT. Its translation is CASSFSGENTEAFF.

V is TRBV5-1 and J is TRBJ2-2; D is tentatively TRBD1 or TRBD2 (5 bases each). The germline V and J ends were trimmed by 5 bases and 3 bases, with 11 bases remaining between them. The CDR3 runs 14 residues. CDR1 SGHRS and CDR2 YFSETQ come from the germline V gene. The CDR3 sequence: CASSTRGYTGELFF. CDR3 in DNA: TGCGCCAGCAGTACCCGGGGCTACACCGGGGAGCTGTTTTTT.

This chain joins TRBV18 and TRBJ2-6, with D possibly TRBD2 on 5 matching bases. Germline V gene data show CDR1 as KGHSH and CDR2 as LQKENI. V dropped 6 bases and J dropped 0 bases, with 12 bases sitting between them. The CDR3 totals 16 residues. This CDR3 reads CASSLGGGSGANVLTF. The CDR3 nucleotides are TGTGCCAGCTCCCTCGGTGGAGGCTCTGGGGCCAACGTCCTGACTTTC.

The V call is TRBV5-1, the J call TRBJ2-3, with TRBD1 matching 9 bases. The CDR3 runs to 15 residues. Germline assignment: CDR1 SGHRS and CDR2 YFSETQ. V lost 4 bases, J lost 3 bases, and 6 bases stayed unmatched. The CDR3 DNA reads TGCGCCAGCAGCCGGGGACAGGGTTGGACAGATACGCAGTATTTT. It encodes CASSRGQGWTDTQYF.

The V gene is TRBV7-3, the J gene TRBJ2-1, with 10 bases matching TRBD1. The germline CDR1 and CDR2 sequences are SGHTA and FQGTGA. This CDR3 spans 15 amino acids. J was trimmed by 6 bases and V by 4 bases; bases with no gene match: 6. The CDR3 DNA sequence: TGTGCCAGCAGCTCGACAGGGGGCAACTTCAATGAGCAGTTCTTC. Its translation: CASSSTGGNFNEQFF.